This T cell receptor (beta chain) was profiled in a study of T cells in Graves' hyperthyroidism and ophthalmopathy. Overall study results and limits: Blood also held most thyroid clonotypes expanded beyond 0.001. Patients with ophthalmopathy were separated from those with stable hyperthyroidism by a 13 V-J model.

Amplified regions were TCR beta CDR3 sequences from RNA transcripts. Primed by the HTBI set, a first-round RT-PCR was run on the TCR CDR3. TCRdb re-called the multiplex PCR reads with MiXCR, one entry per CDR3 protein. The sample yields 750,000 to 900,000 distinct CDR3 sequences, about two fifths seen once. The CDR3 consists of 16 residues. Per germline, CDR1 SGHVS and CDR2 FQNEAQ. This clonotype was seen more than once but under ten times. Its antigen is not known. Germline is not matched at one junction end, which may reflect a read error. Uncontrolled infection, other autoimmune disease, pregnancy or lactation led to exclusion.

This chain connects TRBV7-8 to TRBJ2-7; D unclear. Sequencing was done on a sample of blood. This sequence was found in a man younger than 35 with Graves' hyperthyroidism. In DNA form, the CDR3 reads TGTGCCAGCAGCTCGGAGTGGGCTAAGGTCTCCGACGAGCAGTACTTC. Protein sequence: CASSSEWAKVSDEQYF.